Below are 8 T cell receptor beta chains sequenced from a single sample in a study of beta chain features in type 1 diabetes. Expressed TCRB transcripts were sequenced because the isolated RNA had all been reverse transcribed beforehand. Produced via immunoSEQ multiplex PCR; TCRdb's table is partial and in-frame only. Of some 410,000 clones in the sample, approximately 13% were seen once. The sequenced sample was naive CD4+ T cells from blood. The receptor set was obtained from a man aged 25 to 40 in good health.

The chain recombines TRBV9 with TRBJ2-1; 10 bases match TRBD2. V was clipped by 2 bases and J by 7 bases; unmatched bases: 21. Germline loops: CDR1 SGDLS, CDR2 YYNGEE. There are 20 residues in the CDR3. DNA for the CDR3: TGTGCCAGCAGCGTCGGGATCCGTACTAGCGGGATTTCCACACCGAATGAGCAGTTCTTC. Its translation is CASSVGIRTSGISTPNEQFF.

Only a few counts were recorded for this clone. This chain connects TRBV6-5 to TRBJ2-6; D may be TRBD1 (6 bases). Trimming shortened V by 4 bases and J by 3 bases, and 13 bases separated the two germline ends. In germline, CDR1 is MNHEY, CDR2 SVGAGI. The CDR3 covers 16 residues. DNA for the CDR3: TGTGCCAGCAGTTTCGCAGGGGCTAGTGGGGCCAACGTCCTGACTTTC. Translating gives CASSFAGASGANVLTF.

Details on this clone: This clone may be a read error of a much larger clone one base away. The chain has TRBV6-5 and TRBJ2-3; unclear D gene. CDR1 and CDR2 from the germline V gene are MNHEY and SVGAGI. CDR3 length equals 11 residues. With 6 bases removed from V and 0 bases from J, the gap between germline ends came to 1 base. CDR3 residues: CASRSTDTQYF. As DNA, the CDR3 is TGTGCCAGCAGGAGCACAGATACGCAGTATTTT.

Regarding this clone: Different DNA sequences within this sample yield the same CDR3. The rearrangement uses TRBV29-1 and TRBJ1-2; D remains ambiguous. V dropped 1 base and J dropped 0 bases, with 6 bases sitting between them. From germline, CDR1 is SQVTM and CDR2 ANQGSEA. The CDR3 is 13 residues long. This CDR3 reads CSVEGSPNYGYTF. CDR3 coding DNA: TGCAGCGTTGAAGGGTCACCTAACTATGGCTACACCTTC.

The chain carries TRBV4-1 and TRBJ1-2, with 8 bases lining up with TRBD1. With 5 bases clipped from V and 4 bases from J, the junction kept 6 bases outside the gene matches. Germline V gene lookup returns CDR1 MGHRA and CDR2 YSYEKL. The length of the CDR3 is 14 residues. The CDR3 DNA follows: TGCGCCAGCAGCAAACTTGACAGGGGCTATGGCTACACCTTC. It translates to CASSKLDRGYGYTF.

CDR3 sequence reads: CASSPLSLGLAHNEQFF. The DNA of the CDR3 is TGTGCCAGCTCACCACTTTCTTTGGGACTAGCGCATAATGAGCAGTTCTTC. The chain couples TRBV18 to TRBJ2-1, with 10 bases aligning to TRBD2. J gave up 7 bases and V 1 base, and 10 bases lay outside the gene matches. CDR1 and CDR2 from the germline V gene are KGHSH and LQKENI. CDR3 size: 17 residues.

This chain connects TRBV19 to TRBJ1-4; D gene unclear. Trimming pared 0 bases from V and 8 bases from J, leaving 10 bases between. Germline V gene data show CDR1 as LNHDA and CDR2 as SQIVND (reference sequence). This CDR3 comprises 14 residues. CDR3 sequence: CASSIDASGEKLFF. The CDR3 DNA follows: TGTGCCAGTAGTATAGACGCCTCTGGGGAAAAACTGTTTTTT.

There are a few counts of this clone. This chain links TRBV30 with TRBJ1-1; D is undetermined. V was pared by 0 bases and J by 1 base, with 6 bases between. CDR3 length equals 13 residues. Germline-derived CDR1 and CDR2 are GTSNPN and SVGIG (reference sequence). In DNA, the CDR3 is TGTGCCTGGAGTGTCCGCAAGAACACTGAAGCTTTCTTT. Encoded protein: CAWSVRKNTEAFF.